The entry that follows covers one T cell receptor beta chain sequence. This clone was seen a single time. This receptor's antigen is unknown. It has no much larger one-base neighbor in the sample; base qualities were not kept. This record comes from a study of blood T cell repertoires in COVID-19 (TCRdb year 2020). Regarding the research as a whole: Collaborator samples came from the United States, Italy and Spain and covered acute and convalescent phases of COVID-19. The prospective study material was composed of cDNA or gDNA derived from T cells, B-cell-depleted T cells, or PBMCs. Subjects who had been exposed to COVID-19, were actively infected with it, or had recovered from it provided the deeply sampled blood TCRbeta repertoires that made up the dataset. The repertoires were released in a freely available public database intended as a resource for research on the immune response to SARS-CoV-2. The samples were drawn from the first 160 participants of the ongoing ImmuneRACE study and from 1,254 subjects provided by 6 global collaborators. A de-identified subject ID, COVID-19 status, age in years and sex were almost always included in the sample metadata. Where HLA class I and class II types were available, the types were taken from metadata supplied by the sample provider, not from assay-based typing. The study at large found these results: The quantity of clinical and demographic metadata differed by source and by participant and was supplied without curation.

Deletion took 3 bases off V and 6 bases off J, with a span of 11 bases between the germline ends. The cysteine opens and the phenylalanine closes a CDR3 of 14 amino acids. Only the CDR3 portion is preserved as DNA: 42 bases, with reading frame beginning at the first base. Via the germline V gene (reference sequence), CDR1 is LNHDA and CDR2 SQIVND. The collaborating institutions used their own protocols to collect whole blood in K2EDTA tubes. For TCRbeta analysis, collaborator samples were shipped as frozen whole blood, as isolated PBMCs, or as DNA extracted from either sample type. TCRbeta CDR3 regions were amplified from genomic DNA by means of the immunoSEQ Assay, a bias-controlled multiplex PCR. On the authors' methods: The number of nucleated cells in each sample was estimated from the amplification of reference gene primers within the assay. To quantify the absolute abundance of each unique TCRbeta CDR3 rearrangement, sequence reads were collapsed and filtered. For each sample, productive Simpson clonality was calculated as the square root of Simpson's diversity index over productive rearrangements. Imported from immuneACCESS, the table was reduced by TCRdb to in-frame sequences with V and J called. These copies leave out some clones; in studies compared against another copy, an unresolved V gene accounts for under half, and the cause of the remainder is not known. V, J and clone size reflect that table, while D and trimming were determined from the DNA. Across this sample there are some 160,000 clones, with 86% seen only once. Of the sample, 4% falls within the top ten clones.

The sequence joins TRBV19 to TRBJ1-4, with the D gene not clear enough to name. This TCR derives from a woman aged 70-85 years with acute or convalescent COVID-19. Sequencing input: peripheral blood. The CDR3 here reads CASSMGAVDEKLFF. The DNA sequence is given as TGTGCCAGTAGTATGGGAGCGGTGGATGAAAAACTGTTTTTT.